This T cell receptor (beta chain) originates from a study of human T cells and chemical hapten exposure. The time point denotes: patch test 1, 2 weeks after DPC sensitization. Specified treatment: therapeutic diphenylcyclopropenone sensitization with weekly scalp DPC. This clonotype was observed a few times. The CDR3 sequence is 13 residues long. CDR1 is DFQATT and CDR2 is SNEGSKA in the germline V gene (reference sequence). V was cut by 4 bases and J by 3 bases, with 10 bases left in between. MiXCR, applied by TCRdb to the RACE reads, yields one record per CDR3 protein. The sample has 74,000 or so distinct CDR3 sequences; approximately 10% are singletons.

J is TRBJ1-5 and V is TRBV20-1; possibly TRBD1 for D (5 bases). The receptor comes from a woman in her 50s with alopecia areata. Some clones in this sample may be carry-over from other donors' samples. The starting material was whole blood, obtained in connection with sensitization to the hapten diphenylcyclopropenone (DPC). For the CDR3, the DNA is TGCAGTGCTACGGGGGGAGTCAATCAGCCCCAGCATTTT. This codes for CSATGGVNQPQHF.